Given below is one T cell receptor beta chain in context. What it binds is not known. Profiled with immunoSEQ multiplex PCR; TCRdb holds only in-frame clones, not every one. This sample has millions of clones, with around 95% found just once. This CDR3 has 15 residues. Trimming shortened V by 5 bases and J by 7 bases, and 18 bases separated the two germline ends. From germline, CDR1 is SGHVS and CDR2 FQNEAQ. This sample was included in a study of shared clonotypes between healthy human individuals. Study-wide findings and caveats: Unshared clonotypes carried lower generation probabilities than those common to all four donors.

Memory CD4+ cells were the fraction left after CD45RA+ naive selection. This chain connects TRBV7-8 to TRBJ2-1; D might be TRBD2 (5 bases). The source of this sequence is a man aged 18 to 30 in good health. Material for sequencing was naive CD4+ T cells sorted from blood. Subset defined: CD45RA+ positively selected. CDR3 in DNA: TGTGCCAGCAGCCAGGAAAGGGTCCCGGGGAATGAGCAGTTCTTC. It specifies CASSQERVPGNEQFF. The full variable domain, in which reference TRBV7-8 and TRBJ2-1 provide the parts outside the CDR3, is GAGVSQSPRYKVAKRGQDVALRCDPISGHVSLFWYQQALGQGPEFLTYFQNEAQLDKSGLPSDRFFAERPEGSVSTLKIQRTQQEDSAVYLCASSQERVPGNEQFFGPGTRLTVL.